Below are 17 T cell receptor beta chains sequenced from a single sample in a study of blood T cell repertoires in COVID-19 (dated by TCRdb to the early 2020s). The protocol used for the library was the immunoSEQ multiplex PCR assay. In its TCRdb copy, this immuneACCESS table keeps in-frame sequences only and misses some clones. Where compared with another copy, unresolved V genes explain less than half of these, and the others have no known cause. The sample profile shows roughly 150,000 clones; 65% to 90% of them were found once. Of the sample, around a tenth is held by the ten largest clones. Sequences were obtained from peripheral blood. Every receptor here comes from a woman between 50 and 59 years old with acute or convalescent COVID-19.

The chain uses TRBV7-2 and TRBJ2-3, with 7 positions matching TRBD2. Germline V lookup: CDR1 SGHTA, CDR2 FQGNSA. Trimming took 1 base from V and 2 from J; bases not matched to a gene: 3. This CDR3 has 15 residues. CDR3 residues: CASSLEAGYTDTQYF. The CDR3 nucleotides are TGTGCCAGCAGCTTAGAAGCGGGGTACACAGATACGCAGTATTTT.

The V call is TRBV3-1 (or the pseudogene TRBV3-2), the J call TRBJ1-1; D may be TRBD1 (5 bases). CDR3 size: 15 residues. Trimming shortened V by 4 bases and J by 0 bases, and 12 bases separated the two germline ends. Germline CDR1 reads LGHDT; CDR2 reads YNNKEL (reference sequence). The CDR3 region has the DNA TGTGCCAGCAGCCGTTCGCGGGACTTGAACACTGAAGCTTTCTTT. This encodes CASSRSRDLNTEAFF.

V usage is TRBV19 and J usage is TRBJ1-5; D gene ambiguous. Germline loops: CDR1 LNHDA, CDR2 SQIVND (reference sequence). V was clipped by 6 bases and J by 0 bases, with 15 bases between them. The CDR3 sequence is 16 residues long. The CDR3 here is CASSSLRDISNQPQHF. The CDR3 nucleotides read TGTGCCAGTAGCTCCCTGAGGGATATTAGCAATCAGCCCCAGCATTTT.

In this sample, this clone turned up once. The CDR3 region has the DNA TGTGCCAGCAGCCACCAGACAGGATCCTATAGCACAGATACGCAGTATTTT. Its protein product is CASSHQTGSYSTDTQYF. This rearrangement joins TRBV14 to TRBJ2-3; a possible D gene is TRBD1 (6 bases). Germline CDR1 reads SGHDN; CDR2 reads FVKESK. V lost 3 bases and J lost 0, with 16 bases in between. This CDR3 contains 17 residues.

This rearrangement joins TRBV6-2 or TRBV6-3 to TRBJ2-7; D ambiguous. Trimming stripped 6 bases from V and 6 bases from J, with 9 bases between. CDR3 length: 11 residues. Per germline, CDR1 MNHEY and CDR2 SVGEGT. As DNA, the CDR3 is TGTGCCAGCAGCGTTAGAGTCGAGCAGTACTTC. The encoded protein is CASSVRVEQYF.

This rearrangement joins TRBV21-1 to TRBJ2-2; the table's TRBD2 call for D was not verified on the DNA. TRBV21-1 corresponds to a pseudogene. This CDR3 comprises 16 residues. CDR3 DNA: TGTGCCAGTCACTTGGCGGGGGTTGCTAACACCGGGGAGCTGTTTTTT. Amino acid sequence: CASHLAGVANTGELFF.

The chain carries TRBV9 and TRBJ2-1; the match to TRBD2 covers 10 bases. V was clipped by 4 bases and J by 6 bases; unmatched bases: 7. Germline CDR1 reads SGDLS; CDR2 reads YYNGEE. The CDR3 totals 15 residues. DNA for the CDR3: TGTGCCAGCAGCATAAGCGGGAGGGGCCCCAATGAGCAGTTCTTC. Translation: CASSISGRGPNEQFF.

This clone was seen a handful of times. The V gene is TRBV19, the J gene TRBJ1-1; TRBD1 might be the D (6 bases). Trimming took off 6 bases at V and 2 bases at J, with 10 bases between the two ends. Germline CDR1 reads LNHDA; CDR2 reads SQIVND (reference sequence). The CDR3 has 13 amino acids. The CDR3 nucleotides are TGTGCCAGTAGAGGACAGCCAAACACTGAAGCTTTCTTT. It encodes CASRGQPNTEAFF.

V is TRBV10-1 and J is TRBJ2-5; TRBD1 aligns across 8 bases. CDR1 is WNHNN and CDR2 is SYGVQD in the germline V gene (reference sequence). Trimming removed 4 bases from V and 1 base from J; junction bases left unmatched: 2. The CDR3 totals 14 residues. CDR3 sequence reads: CASSGGQVQETQYF. The CDR3 DNA reads TGCGCCAGCAGTGGGGGACAGGTCCAAGAGACCCAGTACTTC.

Only a few counts were recorded for this clone. The rearrangement links TRBV28 to TRBJ2-6, with D hard to call. The CDR3 contains 15 residues. Germline values: CDR1 MDHEN, CDR2 SYDVKM. The V and J ends lost 4 bases and 0 bases respectively, with 7 bases between them. CDR3 in amino acids: CASSYEHSGANVLTF. CDR3 nucleotide sequence: TGTGCCAGCAGTTACGAGCACTCTGGGGCCAACGTCCTGACTTTC.

In DNA, the CDR3 is TGCGCCAGCAGCCGAAGAGCTGGACTAGCGGGAGATACGCAGTATTTT. Amino acids: CASSRRAGLAGDTQYF. The chain has TRBV4-3 and TRBJ2-3; TRBD2 matches 11 bases. Trimming took 4 bases from V and 5 from J; bases not matched to a gene: 8. In germline, CDR1 is LGHNA, CDR2 YSLEER. The CDR3 contains 16 residues.

This chain connects TRBV7-2 to TRBJ1-1; D gene ambiguous. The CDR3 spans 13 residues. Germline loops: CDR1 SGHTA, CDR2 FQGNSA. The V gene lost 1 base and the J gene lost 1 base, with 4 bases spanning the gap. In DNA form, the CDR3 reads TGTGCCAGCAGCTTAGAGCAGAACACTGAAGCTTTCTTT. Its protein product is CASSLEQNTEAFF.

The chain uses TRBV7-9 and TRBJ1-5; tentative D call: TRBD1 (5 bases). The CDR3 spans 15 residues. Trimming removed 2 bases at V and 4 bases at J, with 12 bases between. The germline gives CDR1 SEHNR, CDR2 FQNEAQ (reference sequence). The DNA of the CDR3 is TGTGCCAGCAGCTTATCGGGGGTTGGTAATCAGCCCCAGCATTTT. Residues: CASSLSGVGNQPQHF.

The chain carries TRBV10-3 and TRBJ1-2, with 9 bases fitting TRBD1. Germline CDR1 reads ENHRY; CDR2 reads SYGVKD. With V trimmed by 6 bases and J by 8 bases, 19 bases remained unmatched. The CDR3 runs to 17 residues. The CDR3: CAIRALDRGTGGGGYTF. The CDR3 nucleotides read TGTGCCATCAGGGCCCTGGACAGGGGAACCGGGGGCGGAGGCTACACCTTC.

The chain couples TRBV19 to TRBJ2-7; maybe TRBD2 (5 bases). The length of the CDR3 is 15 residues. Per germline, CDR1 LNHDA and CDR2 SQIVND (reference sequence). Trimming took off 6 bases at V and 6 bases at J, with 21 bases between the two ends. CDR3: CASSRTHYNLGEQYF. The CDR3 coding sequence is TGTGCCAGTAGCAGGACTCACTACAACTTGGGCGAGCAGTACTTC.

The DNA of the CDR3 is TGTGCCAGCAGGAGGTCATTCGGGACTAGGGTCCCGTATGAGCAGTTCTTC. Its translation: CASRRSFGTRVPYEQFF. V gene TRBV7-2 combines with J gene TRBJ2-1; 8 nucleotides align to TRBD2. The CDR3 has 17 residues. CDR1 and CDR2 (germline): SGHTA, FQGNSA. Trimming cost V 6 bases and J 8 bases; bases outside gene matches: 18.

This clone was picked up many times. This chain links TRBV28 with TRBJ2-3; TRBD1 is a possible D gene (6 bases). Trimming took 6 bases from V and 2 from J, leaving 24 bases between them. The CDR3 runs 18 residues. Germline values: CDR1 MDHEN, CDR2 SYDVKM. The CDR3 nucleotides are TGTGCCAGCAGCTCTTGGAATCCCGGGACACACGACACAGATACGCAGTATTTT. This sequence encodes CASSSWNPGTHDTDTQYF. Based on the CDR3 plus reference TRBV28 and TRBJ2-3, the full variable domain is DVKVTQSSRYLVKRTGEKVFLECVQDMDHENMFWYRQDPGLGLRLIYFSYDVKMKEKGDIPEGYSVSREKKERFSLILESASTNQTSMYLCASSSWNPGTHDTDTQYFGPGTRLTVL.